The sequence of this TCR beta chain was determined in a study of blood T cells in healthy people across ages. A second PCR of about 7 to 11 cycles used a sample-barcoded 5' primer and a J-beta primer mix. TCRdb passed the 5' RACE reads through MiXCR, listing each CDR3 protein once. The sample contains about 830,000 distinct CDR3 sequences, roughly 64% of which appear only once. From germline, CDR1 is SGHTA and CDR2 FQGNSA. V was shortened by 5 bases and J by 0 bases, with 10 bases between the two germline ends. This CDR3 is built from 14 residues. The source is a man younger than 40 in good health. This chain connects TRBV7-2 to TRBJ2-5; TRBD1 might be the D (5 bases). The source material was blood. The CDR3 coding sequence is TGTGCCAGCAGCCAAGACAGCCACCAAGAGACCCAGTACTTC. Its translation: CASSQDSHQETQYF.